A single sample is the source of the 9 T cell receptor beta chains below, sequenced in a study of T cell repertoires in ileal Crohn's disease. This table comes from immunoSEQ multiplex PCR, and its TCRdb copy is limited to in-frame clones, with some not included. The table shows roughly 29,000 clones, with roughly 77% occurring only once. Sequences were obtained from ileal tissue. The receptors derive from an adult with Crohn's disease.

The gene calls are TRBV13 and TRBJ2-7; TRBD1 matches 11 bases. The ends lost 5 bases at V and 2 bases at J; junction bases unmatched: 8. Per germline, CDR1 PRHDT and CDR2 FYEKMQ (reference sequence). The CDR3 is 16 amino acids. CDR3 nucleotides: TGTGCCAGCAGCAAGGGACCGGGACAGGGGGCCTACGAGCAGTACTTC. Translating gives CASSKGPGQGAYEQYF.

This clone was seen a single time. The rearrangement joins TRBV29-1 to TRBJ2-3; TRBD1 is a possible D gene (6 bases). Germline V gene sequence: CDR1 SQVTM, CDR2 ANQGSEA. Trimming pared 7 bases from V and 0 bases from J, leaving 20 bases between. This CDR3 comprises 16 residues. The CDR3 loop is CSAVNPIQGSTDTQYF. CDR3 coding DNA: TGCAGCGCCGTAAATCCAATACAGGGTAGCACAGATACGCAGTATTTT.

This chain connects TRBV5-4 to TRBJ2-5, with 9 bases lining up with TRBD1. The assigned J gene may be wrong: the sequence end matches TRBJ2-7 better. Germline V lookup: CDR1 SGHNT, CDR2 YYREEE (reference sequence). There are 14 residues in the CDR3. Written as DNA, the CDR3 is TGTGCCAGCAGCCGGACAGGGGAGGGCTACGAGCAGTACTTC. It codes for CASSRTGEGYEQYF.

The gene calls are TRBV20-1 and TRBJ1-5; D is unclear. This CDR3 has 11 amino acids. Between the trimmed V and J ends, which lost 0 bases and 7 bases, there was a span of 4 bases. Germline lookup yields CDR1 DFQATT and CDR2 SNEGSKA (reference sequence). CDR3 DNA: TGCAGTGCTAGAGATGGCCAGCCCCAGCATTTT. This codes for CSARDGQPQHF.

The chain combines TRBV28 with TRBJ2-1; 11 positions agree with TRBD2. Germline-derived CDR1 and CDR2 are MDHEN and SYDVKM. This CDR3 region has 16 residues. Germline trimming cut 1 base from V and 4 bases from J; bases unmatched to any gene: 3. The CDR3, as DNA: TGTGCCAGCAGTTTATTAGCGGGGGGGTTTTACAATGAGCAGTTCTTC. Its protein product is CASSLLAGGFYNEQFF.

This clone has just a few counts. CDR3: CSVAETVYEQYF. CDR3 bases: TGCAGCGTTGCCGAGACAGTCTACGAGCAGTACTTC. The rearrangement uses TRBV29-1 and TRBJ2-7; the D gene is possibly TRBD1 (5 bases). CDR3 length: 12 amino acids. V was cut by 4 bases and J by 3 bases, with 10 bases left in between. Germline V gene lookup returns CDR1 SQVTM and CDR2 ANQGSEA.

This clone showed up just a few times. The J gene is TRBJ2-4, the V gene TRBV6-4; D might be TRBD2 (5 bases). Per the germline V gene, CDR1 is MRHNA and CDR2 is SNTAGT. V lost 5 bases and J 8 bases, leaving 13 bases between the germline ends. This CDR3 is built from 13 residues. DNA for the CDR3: TGTGCCAGCAGTCCCGGGCCGGAGGACATTCAGTACTTC. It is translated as CASSPGPEDIQYF.

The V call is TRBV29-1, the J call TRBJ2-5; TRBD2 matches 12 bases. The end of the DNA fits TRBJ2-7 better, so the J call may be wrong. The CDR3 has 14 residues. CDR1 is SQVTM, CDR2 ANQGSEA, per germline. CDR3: CSVVPTSGRDEQYF. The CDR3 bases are TGCAGCGTTGTCCCGACTAGCGGGAGAGACGAGCAGTACTTC.

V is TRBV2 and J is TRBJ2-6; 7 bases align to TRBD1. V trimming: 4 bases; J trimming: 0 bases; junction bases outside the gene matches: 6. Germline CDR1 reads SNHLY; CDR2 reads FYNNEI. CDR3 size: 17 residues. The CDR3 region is CASSAQGYPSGANVLTF. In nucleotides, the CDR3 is TGTGCCAGCAGTGCACAGGGGTACCCCTCTGGGGCCAACGTCCTGACTTTC.